This note documents a single TCR beta chain sequence. The entry originates in a study of blood T cell repertoires in COVID-19. Study at large: Samples of COVID-19 (acute and convalescent) were obtained from the United States, Italy and Spain. T cells, B-cell-depleted T cells, or PBMCs provided the cDNA or gDNA that served as material.

In the study's own analysis: By means of reference gene primer amplification, nucleated cell counts were estimated. Profiled with immunoSEQ multiplex PCR; TCRdb holds only in-frame clones, not every one. Clone size and the V and J calls come from that table; the DNA yielded D and trimming. The table records over 250,000 clones, 83% of them present only once. CDR3 length: 15 amino acids. Germline V gives CDR1 SGHTA, CDR2 FQGNSA. With 6 bases clipped from V and 0 bases from J, the junction kept 7 bases outside the gene matches. The rearrangement uses TRBV7-2 and TRBJ2-7; the match to TRBD2 covers 8 bases. The sequenced material came from peripheral blood. The receptor was derived from a woman aged 50 to 65 who had recovered from COVID-19. This CDR3 is CASRLSGGPSYEQYF. The CDR3 region has the DNA TGTGCCAGCAGATTGAGCGGGGGCCCCTCCTACGAGCAGTACTTC.